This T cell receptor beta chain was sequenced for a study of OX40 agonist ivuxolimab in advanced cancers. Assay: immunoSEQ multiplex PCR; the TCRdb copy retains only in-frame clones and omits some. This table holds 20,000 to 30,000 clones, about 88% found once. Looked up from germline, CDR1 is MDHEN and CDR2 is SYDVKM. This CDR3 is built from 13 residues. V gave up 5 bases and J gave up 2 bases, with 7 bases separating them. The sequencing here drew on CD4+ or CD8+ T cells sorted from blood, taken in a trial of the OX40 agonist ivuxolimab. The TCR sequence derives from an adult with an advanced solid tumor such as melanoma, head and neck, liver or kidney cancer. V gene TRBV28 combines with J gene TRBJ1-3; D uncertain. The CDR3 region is CASSLEAGNTIYF. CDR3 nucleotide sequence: TGTGCCAGCAGTCTAGAAGCTGGAAACACCATATATTTT.